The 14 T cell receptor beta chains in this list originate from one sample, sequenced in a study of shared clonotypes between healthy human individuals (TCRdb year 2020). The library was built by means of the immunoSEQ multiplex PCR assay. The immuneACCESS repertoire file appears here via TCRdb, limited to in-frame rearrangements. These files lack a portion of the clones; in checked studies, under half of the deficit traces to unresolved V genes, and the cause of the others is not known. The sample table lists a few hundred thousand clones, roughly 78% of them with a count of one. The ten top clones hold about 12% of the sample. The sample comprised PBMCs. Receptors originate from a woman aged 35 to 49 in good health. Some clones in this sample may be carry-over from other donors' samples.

The CDR3 sequence: CASRREGDEQFF. The CDR3 nucleotides are TGCGCCAGCAGACGGGAGGGAGATGAGCAGTTCTTC. The chain links TRBV5-1 to TRBJ2-1; 8 bases are shared with TRBD2. CDR3 size: 12 residues. Trimming at V came to 5 bases and at J to 8 bases, leaving 3 bases not matched to a gene. Germline loops: CDR1 SGHRS, CDR2 YFSETQ.

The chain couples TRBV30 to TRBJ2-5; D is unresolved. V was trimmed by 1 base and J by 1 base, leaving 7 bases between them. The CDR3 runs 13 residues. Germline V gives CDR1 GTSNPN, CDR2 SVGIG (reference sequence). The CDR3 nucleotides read TGTGCCTGGAGTGCTGGCGCCCAAGAGACCCAGTACTTC. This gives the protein CAWSAGAQETQYF.

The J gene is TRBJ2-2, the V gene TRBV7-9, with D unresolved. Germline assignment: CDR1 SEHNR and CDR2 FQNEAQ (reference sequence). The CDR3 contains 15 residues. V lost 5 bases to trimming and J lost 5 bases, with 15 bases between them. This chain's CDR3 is CASSRDPWGTGELFF. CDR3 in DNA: TGTGCCAGCAGCCGAGACCCCTGGGGAACCGGGGAGCTGTTTTTT.

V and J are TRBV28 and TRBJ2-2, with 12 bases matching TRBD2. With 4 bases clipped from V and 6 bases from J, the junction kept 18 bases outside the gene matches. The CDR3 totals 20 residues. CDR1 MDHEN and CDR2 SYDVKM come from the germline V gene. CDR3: CASSSVSAASGRAGAGELFF. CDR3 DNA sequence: TGTGCCAGCAGTTCGGTCTCGGCGGCTAGCGGGAGGGCTGGGGCCGGGGAGCTGTTTTTT. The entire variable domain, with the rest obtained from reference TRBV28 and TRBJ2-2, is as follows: DVKVTQSSRYLVKRTGEKVFLECVQDMDHENMFWYRQDPGLGLRLIYFSYDVKMKEKGDIPEGYSVSREKKERFSLILESASTNQTSMYLCASSSVSAASGRAGAGELFFGEGSRLTVL.

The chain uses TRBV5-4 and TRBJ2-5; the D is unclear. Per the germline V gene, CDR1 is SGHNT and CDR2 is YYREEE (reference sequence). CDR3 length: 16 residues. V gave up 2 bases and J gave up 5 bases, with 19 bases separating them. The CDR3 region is CASSLARETRWETQYF. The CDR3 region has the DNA TGTGCCAGCAGCTTAGCGCGAGAGACGCGGTGGGAGACCCAGTACTTC.

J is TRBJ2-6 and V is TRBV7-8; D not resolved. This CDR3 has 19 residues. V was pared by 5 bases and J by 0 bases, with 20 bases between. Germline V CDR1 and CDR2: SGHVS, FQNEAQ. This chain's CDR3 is CASSLLLSRPSSGANVLTF. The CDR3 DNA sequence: TGTGCCAGCAGCCTCTTATTATCCAGGCCTAGCTCTGGGGCCAACGTCCTGACTTTC.

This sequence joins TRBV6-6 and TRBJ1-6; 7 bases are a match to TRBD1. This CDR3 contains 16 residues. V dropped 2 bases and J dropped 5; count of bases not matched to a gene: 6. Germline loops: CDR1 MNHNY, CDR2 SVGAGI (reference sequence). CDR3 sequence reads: CASSYRTGVDNSPLHF. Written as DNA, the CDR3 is TGTGCCAGCAGTTACCGGACAGGCGTCGATAATTCACCCCTCCACTTT.

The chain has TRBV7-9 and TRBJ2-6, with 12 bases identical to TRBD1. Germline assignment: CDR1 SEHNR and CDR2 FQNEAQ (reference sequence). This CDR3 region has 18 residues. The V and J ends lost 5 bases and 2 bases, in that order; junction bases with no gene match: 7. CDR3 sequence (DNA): TGTGCCAGCAGCGCCCGGGACAGGGGGCTCCCTGGGGCCAACGTCCTGACTTTC. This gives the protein CASSARDRGLPGANVLTF.

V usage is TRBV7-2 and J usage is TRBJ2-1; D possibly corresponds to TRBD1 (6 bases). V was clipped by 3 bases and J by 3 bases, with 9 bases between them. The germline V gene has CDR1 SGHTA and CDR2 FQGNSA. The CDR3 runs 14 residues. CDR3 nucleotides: TGTGCCAGCAGCTTTAGGGGGAGCTACAATGAGCAGTTCTTC. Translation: CASSFRGSYNEQFF. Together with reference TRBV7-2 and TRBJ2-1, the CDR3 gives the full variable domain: GAGVSQSPSNKVTEKGKDVELRCDPISGHTALYWYRQSLGQGLEFLIYFQGNSAPDKSGLPSDRFSAERTGGSVSTLTIQRTQQEDSAVYLCASSFRGSYNEQFFGPGTRLTVL.

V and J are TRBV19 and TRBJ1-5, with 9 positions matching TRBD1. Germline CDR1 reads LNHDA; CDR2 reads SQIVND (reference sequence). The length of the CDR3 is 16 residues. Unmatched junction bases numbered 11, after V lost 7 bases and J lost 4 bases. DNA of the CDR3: TGTGCCAGTAATACTCCGGGACAGGGAGGTAATCAGCCCCAGCATTTT. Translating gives CASNTPGQGGNQPQHF.

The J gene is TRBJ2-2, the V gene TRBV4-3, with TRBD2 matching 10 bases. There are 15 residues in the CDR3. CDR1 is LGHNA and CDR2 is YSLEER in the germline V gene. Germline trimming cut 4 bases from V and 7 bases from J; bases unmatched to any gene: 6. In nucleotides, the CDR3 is TGCGCCAGCAGCCGCCCTGCTAGCGGGAGCGGGGAGCTGTTTTTT. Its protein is CASSRPASGSGELFF.

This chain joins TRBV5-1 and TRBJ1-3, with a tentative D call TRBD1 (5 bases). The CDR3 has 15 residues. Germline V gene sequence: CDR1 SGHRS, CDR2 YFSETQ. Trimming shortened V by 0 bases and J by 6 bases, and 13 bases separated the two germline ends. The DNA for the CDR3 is TGCGCCAGCAGCTTGGTCGCAGGGATGGAAAACACCATATATTTT. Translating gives CASSLVAGMENTIYF. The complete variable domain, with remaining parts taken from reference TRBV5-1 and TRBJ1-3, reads KAGVTQTPRYLIKTRGQQVTLSCSPISGHRSVSWYQQTPGQGLQFLFEYFSETQRNKGNFPGRFSGRQFSNSRSEMNVSTLELGDSALYLCASSLVAGMENTIYFGEGSWLTVV.

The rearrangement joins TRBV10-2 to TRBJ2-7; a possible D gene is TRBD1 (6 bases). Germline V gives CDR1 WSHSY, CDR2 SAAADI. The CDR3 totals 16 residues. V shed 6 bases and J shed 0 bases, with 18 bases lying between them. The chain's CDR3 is CASRTTGTPSSYEQYF. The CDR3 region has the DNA TGCGCCAGCAGAACAACCGGGACACCGAGCTCCTACGAGCAGTACTTC.

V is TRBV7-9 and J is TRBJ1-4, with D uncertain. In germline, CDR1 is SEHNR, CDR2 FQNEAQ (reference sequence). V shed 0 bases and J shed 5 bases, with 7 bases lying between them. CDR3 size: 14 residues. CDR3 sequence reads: CASSLAGSNEKLFF. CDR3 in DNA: TGTGCCAGCAGCTTAGCCGGTTCGAATGAAAAACTGTTTTTT.